This TCR beta chain was found in a study of T cell responses to AZD1222 COVID-19 vaccine. Note on this clone: Its antigen remains unknown.

V was clipped by 8 bases and J by 2 bases, with 19 bases between them. Germline CDR1 is MDHEN and CDR2 is SYDVKM. The CDR3 covers 15 residues. Assay: immunoSEQ multiplex PCR; the TCRdb copy retains only in-frame clones and omits some. The sample includes roughly 100,000 clones, more than 70% of them seen just once. Broader study findings: Once two AZD1222 doses were given, Spike-specific TCR breadth and depth went up.

This clonotype was sampled from an adult in good health. This chain connects TRBV28 to TRBJ2-7, with D tentatively TRBD2 (7 bases). The sample was peripheral blood, taken on day 0 of AZD1222 vaccination. The CDR3 sequence: CASLGGATNTYEQYF. The CDR3 DNA sequence: TGTGCCAGCCTGGGGGGGGCCACAAACACCTACGAGCAGTACTTC.